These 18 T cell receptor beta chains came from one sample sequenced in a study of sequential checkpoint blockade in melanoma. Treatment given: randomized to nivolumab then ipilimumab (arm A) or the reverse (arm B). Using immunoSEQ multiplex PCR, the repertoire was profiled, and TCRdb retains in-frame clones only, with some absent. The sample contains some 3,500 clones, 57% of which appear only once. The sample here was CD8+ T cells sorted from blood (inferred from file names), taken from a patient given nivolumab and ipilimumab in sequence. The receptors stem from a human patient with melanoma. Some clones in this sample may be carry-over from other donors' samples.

In nucleotides, the CDR3 is TGCGCCAGCAGCACCGCGGGACAGGGGTACTATGAGCAGTTCTTC. It translates to CASSTAGQGYYEQFF. This chain joins TRBV5-1 and TRBJ2-1, with TRBD1 matching 10 bases. Trimming took 4 bases from V and 8 from J; bases not matched to a gene: 9. Looked up from germline, CDR1 is SGHRS and CDR2 is YFSETQ. The CDR3 sequence is 15 residues long.

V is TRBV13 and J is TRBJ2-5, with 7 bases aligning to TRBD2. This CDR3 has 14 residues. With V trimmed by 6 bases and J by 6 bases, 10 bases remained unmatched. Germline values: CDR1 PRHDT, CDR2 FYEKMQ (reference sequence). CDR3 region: CASRHRGGEKTQYF. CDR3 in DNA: TGTGCCAGCAGGCATCGCGGGGGTGAGAAGACCCAGTACTTC. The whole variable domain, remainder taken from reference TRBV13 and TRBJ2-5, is AAGVIQSPRHLIKEKRETATLKCYPIPRHDTVYWYQQGPGQDPQFLISFYEKMQSDKGSIPDRFSAQQFSDYHSELNMSSLELGDSALYFCASRHRGGEKTQYFGPGTRLLVL.

For the CDR3, the DNA is TGTGCCAGTAGTCGGCGACAGGGAGGCGAGCAGTACTTC. It codes for CASSRRQGGEQYF. This chain connects TRBV19 to TRBJ2-7; D is possibly TRBD1 (7 bases). Germline CDR1 and CDR2: LNHDA and SQIVND (reference sequence). The V gene lost 5 bases and the J gene lost 6 bases, with 14 bases spanning the gap. The length of the CDR3 is 13 residues.

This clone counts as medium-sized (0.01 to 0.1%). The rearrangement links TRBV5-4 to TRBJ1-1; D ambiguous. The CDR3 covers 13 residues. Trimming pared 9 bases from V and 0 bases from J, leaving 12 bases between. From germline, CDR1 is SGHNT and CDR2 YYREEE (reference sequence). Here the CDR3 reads CATRGQMNTEAFF. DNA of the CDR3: TGTGCCACCCGAGGGCAGATGAACACTGAAGCTTTCTTT.

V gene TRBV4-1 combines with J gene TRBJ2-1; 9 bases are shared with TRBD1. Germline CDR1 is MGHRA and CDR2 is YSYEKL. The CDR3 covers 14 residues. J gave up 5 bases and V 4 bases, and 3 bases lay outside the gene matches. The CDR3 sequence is CASSRGQGDNEQFF. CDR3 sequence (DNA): TGCGCCAGCAGCCGGGGACAGGGAGACAATGAGCAGTTCTTC.

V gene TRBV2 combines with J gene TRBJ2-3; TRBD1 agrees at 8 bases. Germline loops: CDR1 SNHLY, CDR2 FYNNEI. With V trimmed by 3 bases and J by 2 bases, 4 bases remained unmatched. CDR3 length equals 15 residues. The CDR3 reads CASSEKDRVTDTQYF. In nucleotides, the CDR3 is TGTGCCAGCAGTGAGAAGGACAGGGTCACAGATACGCAGTATTTT.

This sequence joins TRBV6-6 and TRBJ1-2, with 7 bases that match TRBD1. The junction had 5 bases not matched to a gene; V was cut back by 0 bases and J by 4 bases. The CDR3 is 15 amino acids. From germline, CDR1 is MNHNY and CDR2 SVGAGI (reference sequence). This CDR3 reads CASSYSRGATYGYTF. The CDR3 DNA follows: TGTGCCAGCAGTTACTCCAGGGGGGCTACCTATGGCTACACCTTC.

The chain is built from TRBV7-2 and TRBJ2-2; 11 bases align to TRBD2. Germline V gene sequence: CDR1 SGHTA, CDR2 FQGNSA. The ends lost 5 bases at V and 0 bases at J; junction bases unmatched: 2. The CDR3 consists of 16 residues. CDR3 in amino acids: CASSASGGSNTGELFF. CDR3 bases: TGTGCCAGCAGCGCTAGCGGGGGGTCGAACACCGGGGAGCTGTTTTTT.

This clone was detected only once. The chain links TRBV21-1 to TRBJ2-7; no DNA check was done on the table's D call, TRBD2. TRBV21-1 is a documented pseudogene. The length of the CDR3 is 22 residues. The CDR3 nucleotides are TGTGCCAGCAGCAAAAGCAGTGGGAGTATGGCTGGCGGTATCCTCCTTGCCTACGAGCAGTACTTC. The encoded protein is CASSKSSGSMAGGILLAYEQYF.

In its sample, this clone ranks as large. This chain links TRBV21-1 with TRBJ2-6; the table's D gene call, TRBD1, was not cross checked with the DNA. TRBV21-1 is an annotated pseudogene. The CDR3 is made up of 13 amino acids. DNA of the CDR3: TGTGCCAGCAGCAAGCGGCTTACAGGCGTCCTGACTTTC. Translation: CASSKRLTGVLTF.

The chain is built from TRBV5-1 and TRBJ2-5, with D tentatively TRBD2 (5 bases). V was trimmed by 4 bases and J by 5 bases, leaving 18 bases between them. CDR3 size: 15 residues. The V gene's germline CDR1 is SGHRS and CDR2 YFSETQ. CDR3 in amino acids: CASSLGTSSHETQYF. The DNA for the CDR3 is TGCGCCAGCAGCCTAGGAACTAGTAGCCACGAGACCCAGTACTTC.

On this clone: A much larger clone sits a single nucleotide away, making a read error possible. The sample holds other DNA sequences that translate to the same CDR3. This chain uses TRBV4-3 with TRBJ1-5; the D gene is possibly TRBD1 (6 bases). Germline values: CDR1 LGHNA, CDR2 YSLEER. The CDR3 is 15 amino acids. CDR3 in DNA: TGCGCTAGCAGCCAAGATAGGGGGTACAATCAGCCCCAGCATTTT. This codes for CASSQDRGYNQPQHF.

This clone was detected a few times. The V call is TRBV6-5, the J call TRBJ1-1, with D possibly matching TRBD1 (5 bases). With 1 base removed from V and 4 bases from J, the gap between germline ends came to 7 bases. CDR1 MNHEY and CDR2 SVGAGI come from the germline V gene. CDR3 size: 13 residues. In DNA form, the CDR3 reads TGTGCCAGCAGTTACTTTAGGGGCACTGAAGCTTTCTTT. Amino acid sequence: CASSYFRGTEAFF.

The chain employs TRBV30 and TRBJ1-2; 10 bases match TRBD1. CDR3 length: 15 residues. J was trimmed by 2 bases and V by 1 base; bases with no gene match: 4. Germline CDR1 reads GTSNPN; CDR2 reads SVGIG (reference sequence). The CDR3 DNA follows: TGTGCCTGGAGTGGCGGGGGACAGGGGAACTATGGCTACACCTTC. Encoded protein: CAWSGGGQGNYGYTF. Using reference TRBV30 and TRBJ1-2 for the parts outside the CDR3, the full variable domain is SQTIHQWPATLVQPVGSPLSLECTVEGTSNPNLYWYRQAAGRGLQLLFYSVGIGQISSEVPQNLSASRPQDRQFILSSKKLLLSDSGFYLCAWSGGGQGNYGYTFGSGTRLTVV.

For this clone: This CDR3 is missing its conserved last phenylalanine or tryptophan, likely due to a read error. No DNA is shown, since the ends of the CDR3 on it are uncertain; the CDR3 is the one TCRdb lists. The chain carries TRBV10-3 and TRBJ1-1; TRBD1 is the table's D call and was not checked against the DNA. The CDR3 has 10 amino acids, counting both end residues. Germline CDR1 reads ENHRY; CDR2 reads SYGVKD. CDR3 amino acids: CAIIETGAGV.

The chain's CDR3 is CSVPGYEQYF. CDR3 coding DNA: TGCAGTGTCCCCGGCTACGAGCAGTACTTC. This rearrangement joins TRBV20-1 to TRBJ2-7; no clear D gene. Trimming removed 7 bases at V and 3 bases at J, with 7 bases between. This CDR3 spans 10 amino acids. Germline loops: CDR1 DFQATT, CDR2 SNEGSKA (reference sequence).

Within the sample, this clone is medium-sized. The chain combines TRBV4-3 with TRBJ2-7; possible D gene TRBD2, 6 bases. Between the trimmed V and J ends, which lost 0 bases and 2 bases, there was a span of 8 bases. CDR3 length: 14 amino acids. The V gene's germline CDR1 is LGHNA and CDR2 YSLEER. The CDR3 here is CASSQDRETYEQYF. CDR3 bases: TGCGCCAGCAGCCAAGACCGGGAGACCTACGAGCAGTACTTC.

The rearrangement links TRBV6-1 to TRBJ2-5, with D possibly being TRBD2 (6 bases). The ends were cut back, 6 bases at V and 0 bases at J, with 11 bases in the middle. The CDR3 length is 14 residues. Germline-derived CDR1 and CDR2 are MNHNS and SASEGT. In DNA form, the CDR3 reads TGTGCCAGCAGGGGACTGCAGTACCAAGAGACCCAGTACTTC. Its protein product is CASRGLQYQETQYF.